Described below is a single T cell receptor (beta chain) sequence and its context. Its antigen is undetermined. The CDR3 contains 14 residues. Looked up from germline, CDR1 is MNHNS and CDR2 is SASEGT. These data are taken from a study of T cells expressing NK-cell markers. Looking at the study overall: It was from sorted CD3+CD56+NKG2C+, CD3+CD56+NKG2C- and CD3+CD56-NKG2C+ T cells that TCR beta repertoires came. Study conclusions and caveats: Of the CD8+ T cells in 5 to 7 donors, about 1.0-8% belonged to dominant NKG2C+ clonotypes.

TCRdb reworked the 5' RACE reads into one entry per CDR3 protein, no DNA. This sample contains 450,000 to 600,000 distinct CDR3 sequences. The specimen sequenced was blood T cells: a sorted CD56 or NKG2C T cell subset, CD4+ or CD8+ T cells, or bulk PBMC T cells (not recorded which). The receptor was isolated from a man aged 18 to 35 in good health. The chain employs TRBV6-1 and TRBJ2-7; TCRdb reports TRBD1, a call that lacks DNA to check it against. CDR3 sequence reads: CASSPGTTLYEQYF.